What follows is one T cell receptor (beta chain) and its context. Antigen specificity is unknown. This sample was taken from a study of Ad26.COV2.S vaccination and SARS-CoV-2 variants. Study information: Sample donor was a member of the COV1001 Ad26.COV2.S trial arm. Each vaccinee took Ad26.COV2.S intramuscularly, once or twice 56 days apart. Findings and limits, study-wide: Substantial response breadth was reportedly seen for spike-specific CD8+ and CD4+ T cells after vaccination. Total T cell responses were possibly underestimated by TCR breadth and depth analyses.

Described treatment: some 19 received Ad26.COV2.S at low or high dose, single or two shots; 5 received placebo; per-sample allocation not given. Sampling took place 63 days after the first vaccine or placebo injection. Sequencing was performed with immunoSEQ multiplex PCR; in TCRdb, only in-frame clones are kept and a portion is missing. The table has about 280,000 clones, around 87% seen once. The clonotype was recovered from a person aged 18-60 years who received the Ad26.COV2.S COVID-19 vaccine or a placebo. The material sequenced was peripheral blood, taken in a trial of Ad26.COV2.S vaccine versus placebo.

In nucleotides, the CDR3 is TGTGCCAGCAGCTCCAGGGCGGGGGATGGCTACACCTTC. Its translation is CASSSRAGDGYTF. V gene TRBV5-6 combines with J gene TRBJ1-2, with a tentative D call TRBD1 (5 bases). Germline V CDR1 and CDR2: SGHDT, YYEEEE. The CDR3 covers 13 residues. V lost 3 bases and J lost 6, with 12 bases in between.